One and the same sample provided the 32 T cell receptor beta chains below, sequenced in a study of OX40 agonist ivuxolimab in advanced cancers. Produced via immunoSEQ multiplex PCR; TCRdb's table is partial and in-frame only. This table has approximately 70,000 clones, over 60% appearing once. Sequenced material: CD4+ or CD8+ T cells sorted from blood, taken in a trial of the OX40 agonist ivuxolimab. The receptors here all came from an adult with an advanced solid tumor such as melanoma, head and neck, liver or kidney cancer.

The V gene is TRBV6-4, the J gene TRBJ1-2; D call uncertain. V lost 5 bases and J lost 3, with 16 bases in between. CDR3 length: 15 residues. The germline V gene encodes CDR1 MRHNA and CDR2 SNTAGT. In DNA, the CDR3 is TGTGCCAGCAGTCCTACCGACGAGGCCCACTATGGCTACACCTTC. Translating it yields CASSPTDEAHYGYTF.

As regards this clone: One end of the junction varies from germline; a read error may be responsible. This chain links TRBV5-1 with TRBJ2-7; 8 bases line up with TRBD1. This CDR3 comprises 11 residues. Germline V lookup: CDR1 SGHRS, CDR2 YFSETQ. The CDR3 sequence is CGGRGPYEQYF. CDR3 DNA sequence: TGTGGGGGCAGGGGGCCCTACGAGCAGTACTTC. Filled out from reference TRBV5-1 and TRBJ2-7, the complete variable domain reads KAGVTQTPRYLIKTRGQQVTLSCSPISGHRSVSWYQQTPGQGLQFLFEYFSETQRNKGNFPGRFSGRQFSNSRSEMNVSTLELGDSALYLCGGRGPYEQYFGPGTRLTVT.

This clone was picked up a small number of times. The chain couples TRBV18 to TRBJ1-3; D remains unclear. V was trimmed by 3 bases and J by 0 bases, leaving 3 bases between them. Germline V gene lookup returns CDR1 KGHSH and CDR2 LQKENI. This CDR3 contains 13 residues. This CDR3 is CASSPYSGNTIYF. CDR3 bases: TGTGCCAGCTCACCCTACTCTGGAAACACCATATATTTT.

The CDR3 region is CASSFDRVESSGNTIYF. The CDR3 nucleotides are TGTGCCAGCAGCTTCGACAGGGTCGAGTCCTCTGGAAACACCATATATTTT. The J gene is TRBJ1-3, the V gene TRBV7-2, with 7 bases lining up with TRBD1. Germline V gene sequence: CDR1 SGHTA, CDR2 FQGNSA. The CDR3 contains 17 residues. The V and J ends lost 3 bases and 0 bases, in that order; junction bases with no gene match: 8.

The V gene is TRBV5-1, the J gene TRBJ1-2; D is perhaps TRBD1 (5 bases). The CDR3 contains 16 residues. The V end was cut by 4 bases, the J end by 1 base, with 17 bases between. The germline CDR1 and CDR2 sequences are SGHRS and YFSETQ. The CDR3 reads CASSPVGGWYNYGYTF. CDR3 nucleotide sequence: TGCGCCAGCAGCCCGGTGGGGGGTTGGTATAACTATGGCTACACCTTC.

The chain uses TRBV5-1 and TRBJ2-2; D perhaps matches TRBD1 (6 bases). V shed 0 bases and J shed 6 bases, with 12 bases lying between them. The CDR3 is 15 residues long. Germline V gene sequence: CDR1 SGHRS, CDR2 YFSETQ. The CDR3 sequence: CASSLGYRAAGELFF. The CDR3 nucleotides are TGCGCCAGCAGCTTGGGATACAGGGCGGCCGGGGAGCTGTTTTTT.

The V and J genes are TRBV28 and TRBJ1-5; D gene ambiguous. Trimming took off 2 bases at V and 3 bases at J, with 14 bases between the two ends. The CDR3 spans 16 residues. The V gene's germline CDR1 is MDHEN and CDR2 SYDVKM. The CDR3 DNA sequence: TGTGCCAGCAGTTTAGCCAATGCGATCTACAATCAGCCCCAGCATTTT. The encoded protein is CASSLANAIYNQPQHF.

The CDR3 region has the DNA TGTGCCAGCAGCCCCCTTCGGGACAGGGTCTACAATGAGCAGTTCTTC. This gives the protein CASSPLRDRVYNEQFF. This chain joins TRBV14 and TRBJ2-1; 9 bases are a match to TRBD1. The CDR3 covers 16 residues. J gave up 3 bases and V 4 bases, and 7 bases lay outside the gene matches. CDR1 is SGHDN and CDR2 is FVKESK in the germline V gene.

The rearrangement links TRBV2 to TRBJ2-1; D gene ambiguous. The CDR3 is 12 amino acids. The V gene's germline CDR1 is SNHLY and CDR2 FYNNEI. Trimming shortened V by 5 bases and J by 6 bases, and 8 bases separated the two germline ends. Here the CDR3 reads CASSQFGNEQFF. The CDR3 DNA is TGTGCCAGCAGTCAATTCGGCAATGAGCAGTTCTTC. The full variable domain, in which reference TRBV2 and TRBJ2-1 provide the parts outside the CDR3, is EPEVTQTPSHQVTQMGQEVILRCVPISNHLYFYWYRQILGQKVEFLVSFYNNEISEKSEIFDDQFSVERPDGSNFTLKIRSTKLEDSAMYFCASSQFGNEQFFGPGTRLTVL.

V gene TRBV5-6 combines with J gene TRBJ2-7; tentative D call: TRBD2 (6 bases). From germline, CDR1 is SGHDT and CDR2 YYEEEE. CDR3 length: 14 amino acids. Trimming removed 4 bases from V and 6 bases from J, with 17 bases in between. CDR3 DNA: TGTGCCAGCAGCGACCGGGACTCCTGGGGCGAGCAGTACTTC. Translation: CASSDRDSWGEQYF.

To note about this clone: The sample contains more than one DNA sequence encoding this CDR3. V and J are TRBV5-1 and TRBJ2-7, with D unresolved. Trimming left V 3 bases short and J 3 bases short, with 7 bases between. The CDR3 covers 12 residues. Germline V gene sequence: CDR1 SGHRS, CDR2 YFSETQ. The CDR3 loop reads CASSSDLYEQYF. The CDR3 DNA sequence: TGCGCCAGCAGCTCGGACCTCTACGAGCAGTACTTC.

The chain joins TRBV6-5 to TRBJ1-2; D remains ambiguous. The germline V gene encodes CDR1 MNHEY and CDR2 SVGAGI. CDR3 size: 14 residues. Trimming left V 0 bases short and J 8 bases short, with 13 bases between. The CDR3 here is CASSYSAGFSGYTF. The CDR3 DNA sequence: TGTGCCAGCAGTTACTCTGCCGGGTTTAGCGGCTACACCTTC.

The chain has TRBV15 and TRBJ2-7, with TRBD2 matching 8 bases. This CDR3 has 16 amino acids. The V gene's germline CDR1 is LNHNV and CDR2 YYDKDF (reference sequence). The V gene end was trimmed by 3 bases and the J gene end by 0 bases; junction bases not matched to a gene: 7. CDR3 sequence: CATSSRGSGTSYEQYF. The CDR3 DNA reads as TGTGCCACCAGCAGCAGGGGTAGCGGGACCTCCTACGAGCAGTACTTC.

This chain uses TRBV27 with TRBJ2-3; 7 nucleotides match TRBD2. CDR1 and CDR2 from the germline V gene are MNHEY and SMNVEV (reference sequence). The CDR3 runs 14 residues. J gave up 4 bases and V 6 bases, and 7 bases lay outside the gene matches. The CDR3 here is CASSGGRAADTQYF. As DNA, the CDR3 is TGTGCCAGCAGCGGCGGGAGAGCGGCAGATACGCAGTATTTT.

For this clone: Other DNA sequences in the sample encode the same CDR3. V usage is TRBV18 and J usage is TRBJ1-4; D call uncertain. V was pared by 2 bases and J by 0 bases, with 4 bases between. CDR3 length: 14 residues. From germline, CDR1 is KGHSH and CDR2 LQKENI. The CDR3 protein is CASSPETTNEKLFF. The DNA for the CDR3 is TGTGCCAGCTCACCAGAAACAACTAATGAAAAACTGTTTTTT.

V gene TRBV6-4 combines with J gene TRBJ1-1, with a tentative D call TRBD1 (5 bases). Trimming cost V 6 bases and J 0 bases, with 11 bases left between them. CDR1 is MRHNA, CDR2 SNTAGT, per germline. This CDR3 is 14 amino acids long. The CDR3 DNA is TGTGCCAGCAGGAAGGGGACGTTGAACACTGAAGCTTTCTTT. This codes for CASRKGTLNTEAFF.

The J gene is TRBJ2-3, the V gene TRBV2; maybe TRBD2 (6 bases). Germline assignment: CDR1 SNHLY and CDR2 FYNNEI. V lost 6 bases and J 2 bases, leaving 9 bases between the germline ends. This CDR3 comprises 13 residues. CDR3 nucleotides: TGTGCCAGCAGAAGGGAGGACACAGATACGCAGTATTTT. Protein sequence: CASRREDTDTQYF.

The chain joins TRBV14 to TRBJ2-4, with TRBD2 matching over 9 bases. The CDR3 contains 20 residues. Germline loops: CDR1 SGHDN, CDR2 FVKESK. Trimming took 3 bases from V and 1 from J; bases not matched to a gene: 16. Here the CDR3 reads CASSHNGIAGEVGAKNIQYF. In DNA form, the CDR3 reads TGTGCCAGCAGCCACAATGGTATAGCGGGAGAGGTCGGGGCCAAAAACATTCAGTACTTC.

The chain has TRBV5-1 and TRBJ2-7; TRBD1 might be the D (5 bases). Looked up from germline, CDR1 is SGHRS and CDR2 is YFSETQ. The CDR3 spans 14 residues. Trimming shortened V by 0 bases and J by 3 bases, and 10 bases separated the two germline ends. In DNA form, the CDR3 reads TGCGCCAGCAGCTTGGCCATACAGGTCTACGAGCAGTACTTC. It encodes CASSLAIQVYEQYF. Drawing the rest from reference TRBV5-1 and TRBJ2-7, the complete variable domain is KAGVTQTPRYLIKTRGQQVTLSCSPISGHRSVSWYQQTPGQGLQFLFEYFSETQRNKGNFPGRFSGRQFSNSRSEMNVSTLELGDSALYLCASSLAIQVYEQYFGPGTRLTVT.

The chain combines TRBV7-6 with TRBJ1-3, with a tentative D call TRBD1 (5 bases). The CDR3 extends over 17 amino acids. The germline V gene encodes CDR1 SGHVS and CDR2 FNYEAQ. Between the trimmed V and J ends, which lost 1 base and 0 bases, there was a span of 13 bases. DNA of the CDR3: TGTGCCAGCAGCTTAGGGCTTCCGGGGGGCTCTGGAAACACCATATATTTT. Residues: CASSLGLPGGSGNTIYF.

V gene TRBV18 combines with J gene TRBJ2-2; 11 bases are a match to TRBD2. The CDR3 covers 18 residues. Looked up from germline, CDR1 is KGHSH and CDR2 is LQKENI. The V gene end was trimmed by 6 bases and the J gene end by 6 bases; junction bases not matched to a gene: 15. CDR3 DNA: TGTGCCAGCTCCCTGACCGCGGCGACTAGCGGGGAGGCCGGGGAGCTGTTTTTT. This encodes CASSLTAATSGEAGELFF.

This rearrangement joins TRBV9 to TRBJ2-7; D unclear. Looked up from germline, CDR1 is SGDLS and CDR2 is YYNGEE. V was pared by 0 bases and J by 2 bases, with 9 bases between. The CDR3 has 14 residues. Written as DNA, the CDR3 is TGTGCCAGCAGCGTAGGTAGCCGCCCCTACGAGCAGTACTTC. As protein: CASSVGSRPYEQYF.

V and J are TRBV30 and TRBJ2-3; D is uncertain. This CDR3 spans 13 amino acids. Trimming stripped 0 bases from V and 4 bases from J, with 8 bases between. Per germline, CDR1 GTSNPN and CDR2 SVGIG (reference sequence). CDR3 sequence: CAWSVIAADTQYF. The CDR3 region has the DNA TGTGCCTGGAGTGTAATTGCGGCAGATACGCAGTATTTT.

As concerns this clone: Different DNA sequences within this sample yield the same CDR3. This rearrangement joins TRBV19 to TRBJ2-1; 9 bases are a match to TRBD2. The CDR3 spans 15 residues. V lost 1 base, J lost 6 bases, and 4 bases stayed unmatched. The germline gives CDR1 LNHDA, CDR2 SQIVND (reference sequence). DNA of the CDR3: TGTGCCAGTAGTATAGGCGGGGGGGCCCTCAATGAGCAGTTCTTC. Amino acids: CASSIGGGALNEQFF.

The chain employs TRBV5-4 and TRBJ2-5; D is undetermined. CDR3 length: 14 amino acids. V gave up 1 base and J gave up 5 bases, with 12 bases separating them. In germline, CDR1 is SGHNT, CDR2 YYREEE (reference sequence). The CDR3 region is CASSLTDPGETQYF. DNA of the CDR3: TGTGCCAGCAGCTTGACAGACCCTGGGGAGACCCAGTACTTC. Filled out from reference TRBV5-4 and TRBJ2-5, the complete variable domain reads ETGVTQSPTHLIKTRGQQVTLRCSSQSGHNTVSWYQQALGQGPQFIFQYYREEENGRGNFPPRFSGLQFPNYSSELNVNALELDDSALYLCASSLTDPGETQYFGPGTRLLVL.

The CDR3 is CASSFASGGAETQYF. In DNA form, the CDR3 reads TGTGCCAGCAGCTTCGCTAGCGGGGGGGCAGAGACCCAGTACTTC. The chain carries TRBV11-2 and TRBJ2-5; TRBD2 agrees at 12 bases. Looked up from germline, CDR1 is SGHAT and CDR2 is FQNNGV. V shed 3 bases, J shed 4 bases, and the junction held 3 bases outside the gene matches. There are 15 residues in the CDR3.

V gene TRBV6-5 combines with J gene TRBJ2-7, with D perhaps TRBD1 or TRBD2 (5 bases each). Deletions cut 6 bases from V and 1 base from J, with 16 bases between. Germline V gene data show CDR1 as MNHEY and CDR2 as SVGAGI. CDR3 length equals 15 residues. CDR3 sequence: CASRTGRTASYEQYF. The CDR3 coding sequence is TGTGCCAGCAGGACGGGACGGACCGCTTCCTACGAGCAGTACTTC.

In DNA form, the CDR3 reads TGTGCCAGCACGGTCATTGCCAACGTCCTGACTTTC. Its translation is CASTVIANVLTF. The chain carries TRBV6-1 and TRBJ2-6; D remains ambiguous. Trimming stripped 7 bases from V and 7 bases from J, with 8 bases between. From germline, CDR1 is MNHNS and CDR2 SASEGT. The CDR3 loop spans 12 amino acids.

This clone was counted a single time. This sequence joins TRBV5-1 and TRBJ2-2; 8 bases fit TRBD1. Germline assignment: CDR1 SGHRS and CDR2 YFSETQ. The trim removed 0 bases at V and 0 bases at J, leaving 7 bases unmatched. CDR3 length equals 18 residues. The CDR3 here is CASSLAALDRANTGELFF. CDR3 DNA: TGCGCCAGCAGCTTGGCCGCTTTGGACAGGGCGAACACCGGGGAGCTGTTTTTT.

V is TRBV7-9 and J is TRBJ2-1, with TRBD2 matching 9 bases. This CDR3 contains 15 residues. V lost 1 base, J lost 7 bases, and 5 bases stayed unmatched. CDR1 and CDR2 from the germline V gene are SEHNR and FQNEAQ (reference sequence). CDR3 nucleotides: TGTGCCAGCAGCTTAGGGAGGACTAGCGAAAATGAGCAGTTCTTC. Translation: CASSLGRTSENEQFF.

The chain links TRBV5-6 to TRBJ1-1, with D hard to call. This CDR3 region has 13 residues. Trimming took 1 base from V and 7 from J, leaving 11 bases between them. Germline CDR1 reads SGHDT; CDR2 reads YYEEEE. The CDR3 is CASSLNTVIEAFF. The DNA of the CDR3 is TGTGCCAGCAGCTTGAATACGGTAATTGAAGCTTTCTTT.

This chain uses TRBV6-6 with TRBJ1-1, with 7 bases fitting TRBD1. From germline, CDR1 is MNHNY and CDR2 SVGAGI (reference sequence). Unmatched junction bases numbered 5, after V lost 10 bases and J lost 3 bases. The CDR3 length is 12 residues. CDR3 coding DNA: TGTGCCATCAGGGGGAAGGACACTGAAGCTTTCTTT. As protein: CAIRGKDTEAFF.